Listed here are 3 T cell receptor beta chains from one sample, sequenced in a study of T cell responses to AZD1222 COVID-19 vaccine. Data came from immunoSEQ multiplex PCR; TCRdb stores just in-frame clones and leaves some out. The data show more than 95,000 clones, 85% to 95% seen once. The source material was peripheral blood, sampled on day 0 of AZD1222 vaccination. The source of these receptors is an adult in good health.

This rearrangement joins TRBV7-2 to TRBJ2-5; D is possibly TRBD1 (5 bases). Germline V CDR1 and CDR2: SGHTA, FQGNSA. V lost 0 bases to trimming and J lost 5 bases, with 16 bases between them. The CDR3 extends over 16 amino acids. The CDR3 sequence: CASSLALQGRSETQYF. CDR3 bases: TGTGCCAGCAGCTTAGCGCTCCAGGGTCGGTCGGAGACCCAGTACTTC.

This chain uses TRBV7-9 with TRBJ2-5; TRBD1 might be the D (6 bases). CDR3 length: 15 amino acids. The V and J ends lost 6 bases and 1 base respectively, with 15 bases between them. Germline V gene lookup returns CDR1 SEHNR and CDR2 FQNEAQ (reference sequence). CDR3 loop: CASSSSGTPQETQYF. CDR3 in DNA: TGTGCCAGCAGTTCCTCAGGGACACCCCAAGAGACCCAGTACTTC.

The chain recombines TRBV3-1 (or the pseudogene TRBV3-2) with TRBJ1-4; D remains unclear. Germline-derived CDR1 and CDR2 are LGHDT and YNNKEL (reference sequence). The CDR3 sequence is 15 residues long. Trimming took off 4 bases at V and 7 bases at J, with 16 bases between the two ends. CDR3 amino acids: CASSPLMGSGEKLFF. The CDR3 coding sequence is TGTGCCAGCAGCCCACTTATGGGGTCGGGTGAAAAACTGTTTTTT.